This entry lists 14 T cell receptor beta chains sequenced from one sample in a study of blood T cells in healthy people across ages. The use of a sample-barcoded 5' primer and a J-beta primer mix characterized a second PCR of roughly 6 to 11 cycles. A single record per CDR3 protein comes from TCRdb applying MiXCR to the 5' RACE reads. The sample includes 1.5 million to 2 million distinct CDR3 sequences, over 25% of them seen just once. Sequencing was performed on blood. The receptors come from a woman in her twenties or thirties in good health.

This clonotype occurred a few times. The rearrangement uses TRBV6-2 or TRBV6-3 and TRBJ1-2; D is unclear. Trimming cost V 6 bases and J 3 bases, with 11 bases left between them. From germline, CDR1 is MNHEY and CDR2 SVGEGT. The CDR3 runs 13 residues. CDR3 loop: CASRRPNDYGYTF. The CDR3 DNA is TGTGCCAGCAGAAGACCGAACGACTATGGCTACACCTTC.

V usage is TRBV5-5 and J usage is TRBJ1-2, with D perhaps matching TRBD1 (5 bases). Trimming stripped 4 bases from V and 0 bases from J, with 10 bases between. The germline V gene encodes CDR1 SGHKS and CDR2 YYEKEE (reference sequence). This CDR3 contains 14 residues. CDR3 region: CASSPGSSNYGYTF. The DNA for the CDR3 is TGTGCCAGCAGCCCAGGGTCGTCTAACTATGGCTACACCTTC.

This clonotype was seen a few times. The chain links TRBV9 to TRBJ2-3; a weak D match, TRBD2 (6 bases). Trimming took 0 bases from V and 4 from J, leaving 12 bases between them. Germline V gives CDR1 SGDLS, CDR2 YYNGEE. The CDR3 is made up of 15 amino acids. CDR3 nucleotide sequence: TGTGCCAGCAGCGTAGGCGGTACGGGGGCAGATACGCAGTATTTT. Encoded protein: CASSVGGTGADTQYF.

As for this clonotype: A much larger clone is a single base away; this may be a read error. CDR3 protein: CASSRGGGVQYF. The CDR3 DNA is TGTGCCAGCAGTCGCGGGGGCGGCGTGCAGTACTTC. This rearrangement joins TRBV6-2 or TRBV6-3 to TRBJ2-7; perhaps TRBD2 as D (7 bases). The CDR3 length is 12 residues. CDR1 is MNHEY and CDR2 is SVGEGT in the germline V gene. Trimming removed 5 bases from V and 9 bases from J, with 14 bases in between.

Comment on this clonotype: This may be a read error, as it is one base from a much larger clone. CDR3: CASSLPVILAPEETLYF. The CDR3 nucleotides are TGTGCCAGCAGCTTGCCGGTTATACTAGCCCCCGAAGAGACCCTGTACTTC. The chain employs TRBV7-6 and TRBJ2-5; D is possibly TRBD2 (6 bases). This CDR3 has 17 amino acids. Germline V gene lookup returns CDR1 SGHVS and CDR2 FNYEAQ. The whole variable domain, filled in from reference TRBV7-6 and TRBJ2-5, reads GAGVSQSPRYKVTKRGQDVALRCDPISGHVSLYWYRQALGQGPEFLTYFNYEAQQDKSGLPNDRFSAERPEGSISTLTIQRTEQRDSAMYRCASSLPVILAPEETLYFGPGTRLLVL.

This clonotype has a handful of counts. The chain joins TRBV20-1 to TRBJ2-7, with 11 bases matching TRBD1. CDR3 length equals 17 residues. The germline V gene encodes CDR1 DFQATT and CDR2 SNEGSKA (reference sequence). With 5 bases clipped from V and 3 bases from J, the junction kept 15 bases outside the gene matches. CDR3 bases: TGCAGTGCTCCCACCGGAGGGGGACAGGGGGGTGGCTACGAGCAGTACTTC. This sequence encodes CSAPTGGGQGGGYEQYF.

This clonotype was counted a few times. The chain is built from TRBV3-1 and TRBJ1-1; D is ambiguous. Germline CDR1 LGHDT, CDR2 YNNKEL (reference sequence). CDR3 length: 17 amino acids. Trimming took 4 bases from V and 1 from J, leaving 19 bases between them. CDR3: CASSRWARPVPNTEAFF. Here the CDR3 DNA reads TGTGCCAGCAGCCGGTGGGCAAGGCCTGTACCGAACACTGAAGCTTTCTTT. The entire variable domain, with the rest obtained from reference TRBV3-1 and TRBJ1-1, is as follows: DTAVSQTPKYLVTQMGNDKSIKCEQNLGHDTMYWYKQDSKKFLKIMFSYNNKELIINETVPNRFSPKSPDKAHLNLHINSLELGDSAVYFCASSRWARPVPNTEAFFGQGTRLTVV.

This clonotype was seen ten or more times. J is TRBJ2-5 and V is TRBV29-1; weak D call: TRBD2 (6 bases). The length of the CDR3 is 14 residues. The germline V and J ends were trimmed by 1 base and 0 bases, with 9 bases remaining between them. Germline V gene data show CDR1 as SQVTM and CDR2 as ANQGSEA. CDR3 DNA: TGCAGCGTTGAAGGTGGGGGGTACCAAGAGACCCAGTACTTC. Translating it yields CSVEGGGYQETQYF.

The rearrangement joins TRBV20-1 to TRBJ2-2, with 8 bases fitting TRBD2. The junction had 14 bases not matched to a gene; V was cut back by 4 bases and J by 4 bases. The CDR3 has 17 amino acids. Germline V gene lookup returns CDR1 DFQATT and CDR2 SNEGSKA (reference sequence). CDR3 protein: CSATSPWTSRSTGELFF. CDR3 coding DNA: TGCAGTGCTACTTCTCCTTGGACTAGCAGAAGCACCGGGGAGCTGTTTTTT.

This clonotype was seen only a few times. J is TRBJ2-5 and V is TRBV28; weak D call: TRBD1 (6 bases). Trimming left V 2 bases short and J 3 bases short, with 16 bases between. This CDR3 has 16 amino acids. CDR1 is MDHEN and CDR2 is SYDVKM in the germline V gene. CDR3 sequence: CASSLRSWQGKETQYF. The CDR3 DNA sequence: TGTGCCAGCAGTTTACGCTCTTGGCAGGGGAAAGAGACCCAGTACTTC.

V is TRBV7-2 and J is TRBJ2-1; D ambiguous. V gave up 2 bases and J gave up 5 bases, with 7 bases separating them. This CDR3 region has 13 residues. The germline gives CDR1 SGHTA, CDR2 FQGNSA. In nucleotides, the CDR3 is TGTGCCAGCAGCTTACCGCCTGACAATGAGCAGTTCTTC. It translates to CASSLPPDNEQFF. The complete variable domain, with remaining parts taken from reference TRBV7-2 and TRBJ2-1, reads GAGVSQSPSNKVTEKGKDVELRCDPISGHTALYWYRQSLGQGLEFLIYFQGNSAPDKSGLPSDRFSAERTGGSVSTLTIQRTQQEDSAVYLCASSLPPDNEQFFGPGTRLTVL.

This clonotype was counted between two and nine times. The chain links TRBV5-1 to TRBJ1-2; D is perhaps TRBD1 (5 bases). The CDR3 loop spans 13 amino acids. V dropped 7 bases and J dropped 5 bases, with 15 bases sitting between them. The germline V gene has CDR1 SGHRS and CDR2 YFSETQ. Written as DNA, the CDR3 is TGCGCCAGCCCACCGGGACGGCTTTATGGCTACACCTTC. It specifies CASPPGRLYGYTF. Full variable domain (remainder filled in from reference TRBV5-1 and TRBJ1-2): KAGVTQTPRYLIKTRGQQVTLSCSPISGHRSVSWYQQTPGQGLQFLFEYFSETQRNKGNFPGRFSGRQFSNSRSEMNVSTLELGDSALYLCASPPGRLYGYTFGSGTRLTVV.

This clonotype was detected only a few times. The chain uses TRBV14 and TRBJ2-1; 12 bases agree with TRBD2. CDR1 SGHDN and CDR2 FVKESK come from the germline V gene. The CDR3 has 19 residues. Germline trimming cut 0 bases from V and 9 bases from J; bases unmatched to any gene: 15. DNA for the CDR3: TGTGCCAGCAGCCAAGATTCCCCTCTGACTAGCGGGAGTAAGGGTGAGCAGTTCTTC. Translating it yields CASSQDSPLTSGSKGEQFF.

This clonotype was counted between two and nine times. This chain connects TRBV4-3 to TRBJ2-7; 9 bases map to TRBD1. The V gene's germline CDR1 is LGHNA and CDR2 YSLEER. The CDR3 consists of 15 residues. The ends lost 0 bases at V and 4 bases at J; junction bases unmatched: 4. CDR3 nucleotides: TGCGCCAGCAGCCAAGACCAAGGACAGGGGTACGAGCAGTACTTC. The encoded protein is CASSQDQGQGYEQYF.